The clone carrying this T cell receptor (beta chain) was counted at least ten times. Its antigen is not identified. These data originate in a study of Graves' ophthalmopathy and Graves' hyperthyroidism. Study-wide results and caveats: As the model predicted ophthalmopathy progression, it achieved a sensitivity of just over 70% and a specificity of 72.22%. Blood shared most expanded thyroid clonotypes above 0.001 frequency.

RNA transcripts provided the template for amplifying TCR beta CDR3 regions. HTBI primers served in a first-round RT-PCR, which a second-round multiplex PCR followed. One entry per CDR3 protein results from TCRdb running MiXCR on the multiplex PCR reads. The data hold 350,000 to 400,000 distinct CDR3 sequences, with around 19% observed a single time. Pregnancy or lactation, uncontrolled infections and other autoimmune diseases were grounds for excluding patients. Each diagnosis was determined on the basis of clinical symptoms, serum thyroxine, TRAb, thyroid ultrasound and orbital computed tomography. Sequences were obtained from peripheral blood. The sequence was obtained from a woman between 18 and 30 years old with Graves' ophthalmopathy.

CDR3 residues: CASSLGLRSYEQYF. The CDR3 DNA follows: TGTGCCAGCAGCTTGGGGTTACGGAGCTACGAGCAGTACTTC. This rearrangement joins TRBV11-2 to TRBJ2-7; no clear D gene. Germline V gives CDR1 SGHAT, CDR2 FQNNGV. Trimming removed 3 bases from V and 3 bases from J, with 12 bases in between. The CDR3 spans 14 residues. The full variable domain, completed using reference TRBV11-2 and TRBJ2-7, is EAGVAQSPRYKIIEKRQSVAFWCNPISGHATLYWYQQILGQGPKLLIQFQNNGVVDDSQLPKDRFSAERLKGVDSTLKIQPAKLEDSAVYLCASSLGLRSYEQYFGPGTRLTVT.